The 11 T cell receptor beta chains below were found in one sample sequenced in a study of cytomegalovirus exposure and HLA in healthy donors. In the PCR, 60 Vbeta and 13 Jbeta primers were used. Clones were read by immunoSEQ multiplex PCR, and TCRdb kept only the in-frame ones, dropping some. The sample shows 120,000 or so clones, about 80% of them seen only once. The sample was PBMCs. The receptors derive from an older woman in good health and CMV-seropositive.

The chain uses TRBV2 and TRBJ1-1; D unclear. Germline assignment: CDR1 SNHLY and CDR2 FYNNEI. The CDR3 sequence is 13 residues long. The V and J ends lost 1 base and 5 bases respectively, with 8 bases between them. CDR3 loop: CASSEVGLTEAFF. The CDR3 nucleotides read TGTGCCAGCAGTGAAGTTGGACTGACTGAAGCTTTCTTT.

This clone was recorded a few times. V gene TRBV21-1 combines with J gene TRBJ2-5; the table's D call of TRBD2 was not tested on the DNA. TRBV21-1 is described as a pseudogene. The CDR3 loop spans 16 amino acids. The CDR3 nucleotides are TGTGCCAGCAGCCCGCGAGGAGCGGGAGGGGGAGAGACCCAGTACTTC. Its protein is CASSPRGAGGGETQYF.

V gene TRBV7-3 combines with J gene TRBJ1-2; 9 bases are shared with TRBD1. Germline lookup yields CDR1 SGHTA and CDR2 FQGTGA. This CDR3 is built from 14 residues. The trim removed 0 bases at V and 7 bases at J, leaving 3 bases unmatched. The CDR3 nucleotides read TGTGCCAGCAGCTTAACCGGGACAGGGAGTGGCTACACCTTC. Residues: CASSLTGTGSGYTF.

The chain couples TRBV5-4 to TRBJ2-3; 8 positions match TRBD2. CDR1 and CDR2 from the germline V gene are SGHNT and YYREEE (reference sequence). The CDR3 sequence is 16 residues long. The trim removed 2 bases at V and 8 bases at J, leaving 13 bases unmatched. Written as DNA, the CDR3 is TGTGCCAGCAGCTTTGTAGAGCGGGAGTTTATTGTTACGCAGTATTTT. Translation gives CASSFVEREFIVTQYF.

V usage is TRBV9 and J usage is TRBJ1-1; D is uncertain. CDR3 length: 15 residues. CDR1 and CDR2 from the germline V gene are SGDLS and YYNGEE. Deletions cut 0 bases from V and 0 bases from J, with 9 bases between. CDR3 sequence reads: CASSVAPVVNTEAFF. The CDR3 DNA reads TGTGCCAGCAGCGTAGCACCGGTGGTGAACACTGAAGCTTTCTTT.

The chain couples TRBV7-9 to TRBJ1-4; 10 nucleotides agree with TRBD1. The J segment lost 4 bases and the V segment lost 8 bases, leaving 7 bases of the junction unmatched. The CDR3 covers 15 residues. Germline V CDR1 and CDR2: SEHNR, FQNEAQ (reference sequence). CDR3 loop: CASGDRGRGNEKLFF. The CDR3 DNA follows: TGTGCCAGCGGGGACAGGGGTCGGGGTAATGAAAAACTGTTTTTT.

The sample holds a few counts of this clone. The chain is built from TRBV7-3 and TRBJ1-1, with 8 bases lining up with TRBD1. Germline assignment: CDR1 SGHTA and CDR2 FQGTGA. The CDR3 spans 15 residues. V shed 6 bases and J 5 bases; nucleotides not matched to a gene: 11. The CDR3 DNA is TGTGCCAGCAGTCCTTCCGGGACAGGAGTTACTGAAGCTTTCTTT. Protein product: CASSPSGTGVTEAFF.

This clone was observed a handful of times. V gene TRBV7-9 combines with J gene TRBJ2-7; D might be TRBD2 (6 bases). This CDR3 spans 16 amino acids. CDR1 and CDR2 (germline): SEHNR, FQNEAQ (reference sequence). The ends were cut back, 5 bases at V and 7 bases at J, with 24 bases in the middle. The CDR3 spells CASSRVRGGTLGEQYF. CDR3 nucleotide sequence: TGTGCCAGCAGCCGCGTTAGGGGTGGGACTTTAGGGGAGCAGTACTTC.

The sample holds one count of this clone. The chain couples TRBV28 to TRBJ1-2, with 7 bases aligning to TRBD1. V dropped 7 bases and J dropped 7; count of bases not matched to a gene: 9. Germline V lookup: CDR1 MDHEN, CDR2 SYDVKM. The CDR3 sequence is 13 residues long. The CDR3 bases are TGTGCCAGCACTGTTGGGCAGGGGGGTGGCTACACCTTC. Its protein product is CASTVGQGGGYTF.

The rearrangement joins TRBV10-3 to TRBJ1-5, with TRBD1 matching 7 bases. Germline V gene sequence: CDR1 ENHRY, CDR2 SYGVKD. This CDR3 spans 14 amino acids. V lost 6 bases and J lost 2; bases outside the gene matches: 4. The CDR3 loop is CAIRDGQGNQPQHF. In DNA, the CDR3 is TGTGCCATCAGGGACGGACAGGGCAATCAGCCCCAGCATTTT.

The chain is built from TRBV30 and TRBJ1-5, with TRBD1 matching 8 bases. Germline CDR1 and CDR2: GTSNPN and SVGIG (reference sequence). The ends lost 2 bases at V and 5 bases at J; junction bases unmatched: 2. This CDR3 contains 13 residues. The DNA for the CDR3 is TGTGCCTGGAGTACACAGGGGGATCAGCCCCAGCATTTT. Protein product: CAWSTQGDQPQHF.